Listed below are T cell receptor beta chains from one sample, sequenced in a study of Graves' ophthalmopathy and Graves' hyperthyroidism. TCRdb processed the multiplex PCR reads anew with MiXCR; each CDR3 protein has one entry. The sample carries roughly 480,000 distinct CDR3 sequences, 13% to 15% recorded once. Sequencing was performed on blood. All receptors derive from a woman aged 25-40 years with Graves' ophthalmopathy. CDR3s include the opening cysteine and the closing phenylalanine or tryptophan. A D gene is named only where the DNA matches it firmly. Only part of the rows carry a size: once, few, many, or a class if the clone is expanded.

NA,many,TRBJ2-7,TRBV13,CASSSAWGTPYEQYF,TGTGCCAGCAGCTCCGCCTGGGGCACCCCCTACGAGCAGTACTTC
NA,many,TRBJ1-1,TRBV11-3,CASSLEHTEAFF,TGTGCCAGCAGCTTAGAACACACTGAAGCTTTCTTT
NA,NA,TRBJ1-2,TRBV5-1,CASSSDYNYGYTF,TGCGCCAGCAGCTCAGACTATAACTATGGCTACACCTTC
NA,few,TRBJ2-5,TRBV18,CASSLVRWSNQETQYF,TGTGCCAGCTCACTTGTGAGGTGGAGTAACCAAGAGACCCAGTACTTC
NA,many,TRBJ1-6,TRBV12-3/TRBV12-4,CASSLKAGLPLHF,TGTGCCAGCAGTTTGAAGGCAGGTCTGCCCCTCCACTTT
NA,many,TRBJ2-2,TRBV5-1,CASSLASGLTGELFF,TGCGCCAGCAGCTTGGCCAGCGGGCTCACCGGGGAGCTGTTTTTT
TRBD1,many,TRBJ1-2,TRBV7-9,CASSSTDRDHYGYTF,TGTGCCAGCAGCTCAACCGACAGGGACCACTATGGCTACACCTTC
NA,many,TRBJ2-2,TRBV7-9,CASQNRAVTGELFF,TGTGCCAGCCAAAACAGGGCTGTGACCGGGGAGCTGTTTTTT
TRBD2,NA,TRBJ2-5,TRBV4-2,CASSQEGASGTETQYF,TGTGCCAGCAGCCAAGAGGGGGCTAGCGGGACGGAGACCCAGTACTTC
NA,many,TRBJ1-5,TRBV19,CASSVGGFEGQPQHF,TGTGCCAGTAGTGTCGGGGGATTCGAGGGTCAGCCCCAGCATTTT
NA,NA,TRBJ2-7,TRBV3-1,CASSQERVGEQYF,TGTGCCAGCAGCCAAGAAAGGGTGGGCGAGCAGTACTTC
NA,many,TRBJ2-5,TRBV27,CASSRLGQETQYF,TGTGCCAGCAGCAGACTAGGGCAAGAGACCCAGTACTTC
NA,once,TRBJ2-2,TRBV5-1,CASSSTSPEYTGELFF,TGCGCCAGCAGCTCGACCTCCCCGGAGTACACCGGGGAGCTGTTTTTT
NA,few,TRBJ1-1,TRBV6-1,CASKQTEGTEAFF,TGTGCCAGCAAACAGACAGAGGGCACTGAAGCTTTCTTT
NA,many,TRBJ1-2,TRBV13,CASSQAGAGGYTF,TGTGCCAGCAGCCAGGCGGGGGCTGGCGGCTACACCTTC
TRBD2,many,TRBJ2-7,TRBV20-1,CSALRLAGERGNEQYF,TGCAGTGCCCTCCGACTAGCGGGGGAGAGGGGAAACGAGCAGTACTTC
TRBD1,many,TRBJ1-2,TRBV3-1,CASSTRWDSYGYTF,TGTGCCAGCAGCACACGTTGGGACAGCTATGGCTACACCTTC
NA,many,TRBJ2-5,TRBV19,CASSLGSGSLETQYF,TGTGCCAGTAGTTTGGGGTCTGGGTCTTTGGAGACCCAGTACTTC
TRBD2,many,TRBJ2-2,TRBV6-4,CASSESTGTSHGELFF,TGTGCCAGCAGTGAATCGACCGGGACTAGCCACGGGGAGCTGTTTTTT
NA,many,TRBJ1-1,TRBV28,CASSFRGGRGTEAFF,TGTGCCAGCAGTTTTCGGGGGGGGCGGGGCACTGAAGCTTTCTTT
NA,many,TRBJ1-5,TRBV7-8,CASSLYYTYSNQPQHF,TGTGCCAGCAGCCTCTACTACACATATAGCAATCAGCCCCAGCATTTT
TRBD1,many,TRBJ2-5,TRBV30,CAWVRGLSQETQYF,TGTGCCTGGGTCAGGGGGCTCTCTCAAGAGACCCAGTACTTC